This T cell receptor beta chain was found in a study of tumor and adjacent non-tumor tissue in lung cancer. About the study: Patients were aged about 30 to 85, nine to eleven men and roughly 5 women, stage I to III. Overall study findings and caveats: Compared with tumor, normal lung showed significantly lower TCR diversity. Normal lung showed higher cumulative top 100 clone frequency than tumor.

The CDR3 covers 13 residues. Germline V gives CDR1 SQVTM, CDR2 ANQGSEA. With regard to this clonotype: Its antigen remains unknown. The germline gene is not matched at one end of the junction; a read error may be the cause.

No cell sorting was done before RNA was extracted from the tissue. The normal lung tissue was taken more than 3 cm from the tumor edge. Three rounds of nested PCR, following a modified ARM-PCR protocol, produced the TCRbeta library. MiXCR, applied by TCRdb to the multiplex PCR reads, yields one record per CDR3 protein. The sample has 60,000 to 100,000 distinct CDR3 sequences, over 65% seen once. This TCR was sampled from a man between 65 and 79 years old with non-small cell lung cancer. Sequenced material: distant non-tumor lung tissue. The rearrangement joins TRBV29-1 to TRBJ1-6; TRBD1 aligns across 8 bases. The CDR3 protein is CCVTGTGNSPVHF. The CDR3 region has the DNA TGCTGCGTGACTGGGACAGGCAATTCACCCGTCCACTTT.